This entry features one TCR beta chain sequence. Its antigen is not identified. The CDR3 length is 14 residues. Germline trimming cut 5 bases from V and 4 bases from J; bases unmatched to any gene: 5. Germline CDR1 and CDR2: SGHRS and YFSETQ. At the survey level, the v3.0 immunoSEQ assay was run. Sequencing used immunoSEQ multiplex PCR; TCRdb keeps in-frame clones, though not all of them. The sample carries about 16,000 clones, roughly 75% recorded once. The data were taken from a study of long-term antiretroviral therapy in people with HIV. Study results and limitations: Repertoires looked antigen-experienced, with only a slight naive shift after ART. Blood was collected between 2004 and 2017, possibly under older ART regimens.

The TCR sequence derives from a woman between 50 and 59 years old with HIV. The source material was unsorted PBMCs, sampled 1.5 years before starting antiretroviral therapy. The chain couples TRBV5-1 to TRBJ2-7; 11 positions match TRBD2. CDR3 residues: CASSTSGGRYEQYF. The CDR3 DNA reads TGCGCCAGCAGTACTAGCGGGGGAAGATACGAGCAGTACTTC.